This T cell receptor beta chain was captured by sequencing in a study of cytomegalovirus exposure and HLA in healthy donors. Study-level results: For cytomegalovirus status, the classifier reportedly gave diagnoses with high specificity and sensitivity. TCR beta V- and J-gene trimming was later associated with a missense DCLRE1C variant.

PCR employed 60 Vbeta and 13 Jbeta primers. Here immunoSEQ multiplex PCR was the method, and the copy in TCRdb shows in-frame clones only, minus some. Of about 210,000 clones listed, roughly 82% are singletons. A note on this clone: Its antigen is undetermined.

Sequencing input: PBMCs. This TCR came from a man in his forties in good health and CMV-seropositive.

The CDR3 loop is CASSQKAFF. The CDR3 DNA sequence: TGTGCCAGCAGCCAAAAAGCTTTCTTT. This chain connects TRBV7-2 to TRBJ1-1; D remains unclear. Germline loops: CDR1 SGHTA, CDR2 FQGNSA. Trimming cost V 5 bases and J 9 bases, with 4 bases left between them. This CDR3 has 9 amino acids.